A single sample gave rise to the 5 T cell receptor beta chains below, sequenced in a study of OX40 agonist ivuxolimab in advanced cancers. Method: immunoSEQ multiplex PCR; TCRdb's copy keeps in-frame clones and lacks some. This table has about 45,000 clones, under 95% appearing once. This sample comprised CD4+ or CD8+ T cells sorted from blood, obtained in a trial of the OX40 agonist ivuxolimab. These receptors originate from an adult with an advanced solid tumor such as melanoma, head and neck, liver or kidney cancer.

This chain uses TRBV4-1 with TRBJ2-3; TRBD2 aligns across 10 bases. V shed 1 base, J shed 4 bases, and the junction held 8 bases outside the gene matches. The CDR3 runs to 17 residues. Per the germline V gene, CDR1 is MGHRA and CDR2 is YSYEKL. The CDR3 reads CASSQVIGLAGADTQYF. The DNA of the CDR3 is TGCGCCAGCAGCCAAGTCATAGGCCTAGCGGGAGCAGATACGCAGTATTTT.

For this clone: One end of the junction varies from germline; a read error may be responsible. This chain joins TRBV11-2 and TRBJ2-3; D gene ambiguous. The CDR3 loop spans 15 amino acids. CDR1 and CDR2 (germline): SGHAT, FQNNGV. Written as DNA, the CDR3 is TGTGCCAGCAGCGTAGATACTTCACTCACAGATACGCAGTATTTT. Protein product: CASSVDTSLTDTQYF.

This chain uses TRBV5-4 with TRBJ2-3, with D possibly being TRBD1 (7 bases). CDR1 and CDR2 (germline): SGHNT, YYREEE (reference sequence). Trimming removed 0 bases from V and 2 bases from J, with 13 bases in between. The CDR3 is 16 residues long. CDR3 loop: CASSLVQGGFTDTQYF. Written as DNA, the CDR3 is TGTGCCAGCAGCTTGGTTCAGGGGGGATTCACAGATACGCAGTATTTT.

This chain joins TRBV7-6 and TRBJ2-7; D is possibly TRBD1 or TRBD2 (5 bases each). The germline V and J ends were trimmed by 5 bases and 6 bases, with 11 bases remaining between them. Germline V lookup: CDR1 SGHVS, CDR2 FNYEAQ. The CDR3 loop spans 12 amino acids. CDR3 amino acids: CASSPGAGEQYF. The DNA for the CDR3 is TGTGCCAGCAGCCCTGGGGCGGGCGAGCAGTACTTC.

V and J are TRBV7-6 and TRBJ1-2; TRBD1 might be the D (5 bases). Trimming removed 5 bases from V and 9 bases from J, with 16 bases in between. The CDR3 is made up of 13 amino acids. Germline values: CDR1 SGHVS, CDR2 FNYEAQ. CDR3 sequence: CASSPQGGSSYTF. CDR3 nucleotides: TGTGCCAGCAGCCCCCAGGGAGGTTCTAGCTACACCTTC.